Below are 30 T cell receptor beta chains sequenced from a single sample in a study of T-cell memory formation after mild COVID-19. TCRdb re-analysed the 5' RACE reads in MiXCR, keeping a single row per CDR3 protein. This sample yields approximately 500,000 distinct CDR3 sequences, of which around 27% are seen a single time; approximately 13% belongs to the top ten. The sequenced material came from PBMCs or a T cell subset sorted from them (not recorded which). The receptors derive from an adult woman who had mild COVID-19 (a few samples of this study predate the infection). Cell type and time point are not known.

This chain uses TRBV12-3 or TRBV12-4 with TRBJ2-5, with TRBD1 matching 7 bases. The length of the CDR3 is 13 residues. Trimming at V came to 8 bases and at J to 4 bases, leaving 7 bases not matched to a gene. In DNA, the CDR3 is TGTGCCAGCTCGGGACAGCCGATAGAGACCCAGTACTTC. Translation: CASSGQPIETQYF.

This clonotype has at least ten counts. V gene TRBV11-2 combines with J gene TRBJ1-4; TRBD1 is a possible D gene (5 bases). The V end was cut by 3 bases, the J end by 3 bases, with 11 bases between. Germline CDR1 SGHAT, CDR2 FQNNGV. The CDR3 has 15 residues. The CDR3, as DNA: TGTGCCAGCAGCTTGGGGGTCGCCCCTAATGAAAAACTGTTTTTT. Its protein product is CASSLGVAPNEKLFF.

This clonotype has a handful of counts. The chain links TRBV20-1 to TRBJ1-1, with D unclear. The length of the CDR3 is 13 residues. CDR1 DFQATT and CDR2 SNEGSKA come from the germline V gene (reference sequence). The V end was cut by 5 bases, the J end by 4 bases, with 14 bases between. The CDR3 spells CSASRDLGTEAFF. CDR3 sequence (DNA): TGCAGTGCTTCTCGTGACTTGGGCACTGAAGCTTTCTTT.

The sample holds a few counts of this clonotype. Germline and junction disagree at one end, which may indicate a read error. The chain combines TRBV5-1 with TRBJ2-7, with D perhaps given as TRBD1 or TRBD2 (5 bases each). This CDR3 is 15 amino acids long. Germline assignment: CDR1 SGHRS and CDR2 YFSETQ. As DNA, the CDR3 is TGCGCCAGCAGCCGTGGGACCGCAGAAACCTACGAGCAGTGCTTC. Translated, it gives CASSRGTAETYEQCF. The complete variable domain, with remaining parts taken from reference TRBV5-1 and TRBJ2-7, reads KAGVTQTPRYLIKTRGQQVTLSCSPISGHRSVSWYQQTPGQGLQFLFEYFSETQRNKGNFPGRFSGRQFSNSRSEMNVSTLELGDSALYLCASSRGTAETYEQCFGPGTRLTVT.

This clonotype was counted at least ten times. This sequence joins TRBV15 and TRBJ2-1, with 9 positions matching TRBD2. Germline V gene sequence: CDR1 LNHNV, CDR2 YYDKDF (reference sequence). The CDR3 covers 14 residues. J was trimmed by 10 bases and V by 0 bases; bases with no gene match: 4. The CDR3 here is CATSRDAGGQEQFF. The CDR3 bases are TGTGCCACCAGCAGAGACGCGGGGGGGCAGGAGCAGTTCTTC. Combining the CDR3 with reference TRBV15 and TRBJ2-1 gives the whole variable domain DAMVIQNPRYQVTQFGKPVTLSCSQTLNHNVMYWYQQKSSQAPKLLFHYYDKDFNNEADTPDNFQSRRPNTSFCFLDIRSPGLGDTAMYLCATSRDAGGQEQFFGPGTRLTVL.

The genes are TRBV9 and TRBJ1-2; maybe TRBD1 (5 bases). Trimming shortened V by 2 bases and J by 1 base, and 12 bases separated the two germline ends. Germline V gives CDR1 SGDLS, CDR2 YYNGEE. The CDR3 contains 15 residues. CDR3 in DNA: TGTGCCAGCAGCGTCCGGGACGGTCATAACTATGGCTACACCTTC. Translated: CASSVRDGHNYGYTF.

The chain has TRBV11-2 and TRBJ2-1; 13 nucleotides agree with TRBD2. Germline loops: CDR1 SGHAT, CDR2 FQNNGV. This CDR3 has 17 residues. V gave up 4 bases and J gave up 7 bases; unmatched junction bases: 10. The CDR3 sequence: CASSYGTSGNRRNEQFF. CDR3 DNA sequence: TGTGCCAGCAGCTACGGGACTAGCGGGAATCGTAGAAATGAGCAGTTCTTC.

For the CDR3, the DNA is TGTGCCAGCAGCATACGGGACAGGAACTCCTACGAGCAGTACTTC. This encodes CASSIRDRNSYEQYF. The chain joins TRBV21-1 to TRBJ2-7; no check of the table's D call, TRBD1, against the DNA was made. TRBV21-1 is described as a pseudogene. This CDR3 has 15 amino acids.

At least ten counts were recorded for this clonotype. The junction does not match germline at one end; this may be a read error. This chain uses TRBV12-3 or TRBV12-4 with TRBJ2-7; D gene ambiguous. The CDR3 loop spans 11 amino acids. The CDR3 sequence is CASSTSYEQYF. The CDR3 nucleotides are TGCGCCAGCAGCACCTCCTACGAGCAGTACTTC.

The genes are TRBV7-2 and TRBJ2-1; TRBD2 aligns across 12 bases. With 6 bases clipped from V and 9 bases from J, the junction kept 9 bases outside the gene matches. The germline V gene has CDR1 SGHTA and CDR2 FQGNSA. This CDR3 has 15 amino acids. The CDR3 here is CASRWRGLAGSEQFF. The CDR3 DNA sequence: TGTGCCAGCAGATGGCGAGGACTAGCGGGGTCTGAGCAGTTCTTC.

This clonotype was detected only a few times. J is TRBJ2-1 and V is TRBV5-1; D is perhaps TRBD1 (7 bases). The germline CDR1 and CDR2 sequences are SGHRS and YFSETQ. Between the trimmed V and J ends, which lost 0 bases and 8 bases, there was a span of 12 bases. The CDR3 covers 14 residues. CDR3 in DNA: TGCGCCAGCAGCTTGGGCAGGGGGGTCCATGAGCAGTTCTTC. Residues: CASSLGRGVHEQFF.

This chain joins TRBV7-2 and TRBJ2-7; TRBD1 or TRBD2 may be the D gene (5 bases each). The germline gives CDR1 SGHTA, CDR2 FQGNSA. Trimming pared 5 bases from V and 2 bases from J, leaving 13 bases between. This CDR3 has 14 amino acids. CDR3 DNA: TGTGCCAGCAGCCAGATTCAGGGAGCCTACGAGCAGTACTTC. Its protein product is CASSQIQGAYEQYF. The full variable domain, completed using reference TRBV7-2 and TRBJ2-7, is GAGVSQSPSNKVTEKGKDVELRCDPISGHTALYWYRQSLGQGLEFLIYFQGNSAPDKSGLPSDRFSAERTGGSVSTLTIQRTQQEDSAVYLCASSQIQGAYEQYFGPGTRLTVT.

The chain carries TRBV29-1 and TRBJ2-7; no definite D call. The CDR3 sequence is 11 residues long. Trimming removed 4 bases from V and 5 bases from J, with 9 bases in between. Germline lookup yields CDR1 SQVTM and CDR2 ANQGSEA. The CDR3 here is CSVVIEHEQYF. The DNA for the CDR3 is TGCAGCGTTGTAATCGAACACGAGCAGTACTTC.

The chain carries TRBV20-1 and TRBJ2-7; 9 nucleotides match TRBD2. Germline CDR1 and CDR2: DFQATT and SNEGSKA (reference sequence). This CDR3 has 15 amino acids. V dropped 5 bases and J dropped 3; count of bases not matched to a gene: 11. The CDR3 protein is CSALPLAGDVYEQYF. The CDR3 region has the DNA TGCAGTGCTCTCCCTTTAGCGGGAGACGTCTACGAGCAGTACTTC.

This sequence joins TRBV6-6 and TRBJ2-1; D remains unclear. The CDR3 covers 14 residues. V was clipped by 6 bases and J by 0 bases, with 9 bases between them. From germline, CDR1 is MNHNY and CDR2 SVGAGI (reference sequence). CDR3 sequence reads: CASRRTTSYNEQFF. CDR3 nucleotide sequence: TGTGCCAGCAGGCGGACCACCTCCTACAATGAGCAGTTCTTC.

This clonotype was observed a few times. The chain combines TRBV15 with TRBJ2-1; D may be TRBD1 or TRBD2 (5 bases each). Germline-derived CDR1 and CDR2 are LNHNV and YYDKDF (reference sequence). Between the trimmed V and J ends, which lost 1 base and 5 bases, there was a span of 9 bases. The CDR3 sequence is 14 residues long. The CDR3 nucleotides read TGTGCCACCAGCAGAGCCCAGGGAGACAATGAGCAGTTCTTC. Translated: CATSRAQGDNEQFF.

The chain links TRBV5-6 to TRBJ1-2; D unclear. Germline CDR1 is SGHDT and CDR2 is YYEEEE. Trimming took 2 bases from V and 4 from J, leaving 9 bases between them. The CDR3 contains 13 residues. The CDR3 region is CASSLVHSYGYTF. The CDR3 coding sequence is TGTGCCAGCAGCTTAGTACACAGCTATGGCTACACCTTC.

The chain combines TRBV7-2 with TRBJ2-4; D unresolved. Trimming took 2 bases from V and 0 from J, leaving 5 bases between them. CDR1 SGHTA and CDR2 FQGNSA come from the germline V gene. The CDR3 runs to 14 residues. The DNA of the CDR3 is TGTGCCAGCAGCTTAACACTAGCCAAAAACATTCAGTACTTC. It yields the protein CASSLTLAKNIQYF.

The genes are TRBV9 and TRBJ2-1; D is uncertain. In germline, CDR1 is SGDLS, CDR2 YYNGEE. The CDR3 has 16 amino acids. V shed 0 bases and J shed 0 bases, with 10 bases lying between them. CDR3 sequence reads: CASSVGLSSSYNEQFF. CDR3 bases: TGTGCCAGCAGCGTAGGACTTTCGAGCTCCTACAATGAGCAGTTCTTC.

The CDR3 bases are TGCAGCGCCCTAGCGGGGGGGCGCACAGATACGCAGTATTTT. As protein: CSALAGGRTDTQYF. The V call is TRBV29-1, the J call TRBJ2-3; 12 bases are a match to TRBD2. Per germline, CDR1 SQVTM and CDR2 ANQGSEA. V shed 7 bases, J shed 1 base, and the junction held 3 bases outside the gene matches. This CDR3 spans 14 amino acids.

This clonotype was counted a few times. CDR3 loop: CASTSQGYEQYF. The CDR3 DNA follows: TGTGCCAGCACCTCACAGGGCTACGAGCAGTACTTC. J is TRBJ2-7 and V is TRBV12-3 or TRBV12-4; D is possibly TRBD1 (6 bases). CDR3 size: 12 residues. V shed 7 bases and J shed 3 bases, with 10 bases lying between them.

This chain uses TRBV9 with TRBJ1-5, with TRBD1 matching over 12 bases. The ends lost 3 bases at V and 5 bases at J; junction bases unmatched: 3. CDR1 and CDR2 (germline): SGDLS, YYNGEE. The CDR3 is 15 amino acids. CDR3: CASSEGQGAYQPQHF. The CDR3 DNA reads as TGTGCCAGCAGCGAGGGACAGGGGGCTTATCAGCCCCAGCATTTT.

This clonotype has just one count. The chain recombines TRBV5-8 with TRBJ1-2; D possibly corresponds to TRBD1 (6 bases). V was shortened by 4 bases and J by 0 bases, with 10 bases between the two germline ends. Germline V gives CDR1 SGHTS, CDR2 YDEGEE. The CDR3 runs 14 residues. Here the CDR3 reads CASSVDRSNYGYTF. The CDR3 DNA reads as TGTGCCAGCAGCGTCGACAGGTCTAACTATGGCTACACCTTC. Variable domain in full (rest from reference TRBV5-8 and TRBJ1-2): EAGVTQSPTHLIKTRGQQATLRCSPISGHTSVYWYQQALGLGLQFLLWYDEGEERNRGNFPPRFSGRQFPNYSSELNVNALELEDSALYLCASSVDRSNYGYTFGSGTRLTVV.

This clonotype was seen a few times. The rearrangement links TRBV7-2 to TRBJ2-2, with TRBD1 identical over 12 bases. The CDR3 is 17 amino acids. Germline V gene data show CDR1 as SGHTA and CDR2 as FQGNSA. V lost 5 bases to trimming and J lost 5 bases; unmatched junction nucleotides: 9. CDR3 bases: TGTGCCAGCAGCCTTGGGACAGGGGGCCTGCGGACCGGGGAGCTGTTTTTT. It is translated as CASSLGTGGLRTGELFF. Combining the CDR3 with reference TRBV7-2 and TRBJ2-2 gives the whole variable domain GAGVSQSPSNKVTEKGKDVELRCDPISGHTALYWYRQSLGQGLEFLIYFQGNSAPDKSGLPSDRFSAERTGGSVSTLTIQRTQQEDSAVYLCASSLGTGGLRTGELFFGEGSRLTVL.

V is TRBV7-2 and J is TRBJ2-1, with 7 nucleotides matching TRBD2. Trimming took 5 bases from V and 0 from J; bases not matched to a gene: 4. Germline loops: CDR1 SGHTA, CDR2 FQGNSA. This CDR3 is 15 amino acids long. Here the CDR3 DNA reads TGTGCCAGCAGCCCTTGGACTAGCTCCTACAATGAGCAGTTCTTC. Translating gives CASSPWTSSYNEQFF. The whole variable domain, filled in from reference TRBV7-2 and TRBJ2-1, reads GAGVSQSPSNKVTEKGKDVELRCDPISGHTALYWYRQSLGQGLEFLIYFQGNSAPDKSGLPSDRFSAERTGGSVSTLTIQRTQQEDSAVYLCASSPWTSSYNEQFFGPGTRLTVL.

This clonotype turned up a few times. This chain joins TRBV6-5 and TRBJ1-4; D is unresolved. CDR3 size: 15 residues. The V end was cut by 6 bases, the J end by 0 bases, with 11 bases between. Germline V gives CDR1 MNHEY, CDR2 SVGAGI. The CDR3 DNA follows: TGTGCCAGCAGCTTAACTTCCTCAACTAATGAAAAACTGTTTTTT. Translating gives CASSLTSSTNEKLFF.

The chain employs TRBV7-9 and TRBJ2-5; D might be TRBD2 (6 bases). V lost 7 bases, J lost 3 bases, and 15 bases lay in between. Germline V CDR1 and CDR2: SEHNR, FQNEAQ (reference sequence). CDR3 length: 14 amino acids. In nucleotides, the CDR3 is TGTGCCAGCACCGAATTCGGGGGTGAAGAGACCCAGTACTTC. Protein product: CASTEFGGEETQYF.

J is TRBJ2-3 and V is TRBV11-1, with TRBD1 as a possible D gene (5 bases). The germline V and J ends were trimmed by 3 bases and 2 bases, with 12 bases remaining between them. CDR1 is SGHAT and CDR2 is FQDESV in the germline V gene (reference sequence). The CDR3 length is 15 residues. The CDR3 region is CASSFYPGPTDTQYF. In DNA, the CDR3 is TGTGCCAGCAGCTTCTATCCAGGGCCCACAGATACGCAGTATTTT.

In this sample, this clonotype turned up a few times. The chain carries TRBV7-9 and TRBJ2-1; D uncertain. This CDR3 is 17 amino acids long. Germline CDR1 is SEHNR and CDR2 is FQNEAQ (reference sequence). The V end lost 5 bases, the J end lost 5 bases, and 22 bases lay between the germline ends. CDR3 residues: CASSPPLEVAYDNEQFF. The DNA of the CDR3 is TGTGCCAGCAGCCCGCCGTTAGAAGTCGCGTACGACAATGAGCAGTTCTTC.

This clonotype was observed a single time. The CDR3 loop reads CASSQAVTALPNSPLHF. In nucleotides, the CDR3 is TGCGCCAGCAGCCAAGCGGTGACAGCCTTACCCAATTCACCCCTCCACTTT. This sequence joins TRBV4-1 and TRBJ1-6; D possibly corresponds to TRBD1 (5 bases). V lost 1 base to trimming and J lost 7 bases, with 17 bases between them. Germline CDR1 and CDR2: MGHRA and YSYEKL. The CDR3 loop spans 17 amino acids.